The following is a T cell receptor beta chain sequence with its context. This clone was seen more than once but under ten times. Its antigen remains unidentified. The record has no base qualities; no much larger clone is one base away. The immunoSEQ assay was applied to genomic DNA for TCRB CDR3 sequencing. The original methods were these. Patient CD8+ clones larger than 1% were compared against published virus-specific TCRB sequences, and only a few matched. Analyses were restricted to productive TCRB rearrangements. A clone was defined by a unique TCRB CDR3 sequence, and clonality was computed as a productive clonality index based on Shannon entropy. Repertoire overlap between two samples was calculated from the template counts of each clone relative to total templates per sample. V-gene usage measured by flow cytometry correlated with TCRB sequencing V-gene usage, with a Spearman r of 0.6 to 0.7. What TCRdb holds here is the immuneACCESS table cut down to in-frame rearrangements. Part of the clones is not present; checked against another copy, under half of the missing clones reflect an unresolved V gene, and the others are unexplained. V, J and clone size reflect that table, while D and trimming were determined from the DNA. The sample table contains 15,000 to 20,000 clones; only one count was recorded for roughly four fifths of them. Together, the top ten hold roughly 13% of the sample.

This entry comes from a study of somatic mutations in cytotoxic T cells in rheumatoid arthritis (dated by TCRdb to about 2017). Regarding the study in general: Peripheral blood (just under 31 ml EDTA) was collected from patients immediately after diagnosis and before any treatment began. Some V beta antibody-stained T-cell populations were flow-sorted on a FACSAria II or Sony SH800 at nearly 100% purity, and sorted V beta1+ cells also underwent TCRB sequencing. Whether expanded CD8+ T-cell clones in untreated, newly diagnosed rheumatoid arthritis carry somatic mutations was the study question, and clonality was characterized with TCRB deep sequencing. TCRB deep sequencing covered approximately 69 patients with rheumatoid arthritis along with 20 healthy controls. Patient and control groups had essentially identical median ages. The paper as a whole reports these results and caveats: CD8+ T-cell clonality in rheumatoid arthritis patients was not significantly different from that in age-matched healthy controls. In about an eighth of the roughly 65 patients the largest CD8+ clone exceeded 20% of CD8+ cells, and several identical CD8+ TCRB sequences were shared between blood and synovial fluid. The slight TRBV07 underrepresentation in patients was not adjusted for multiple comparisons. Viral specificity could not be ruled out by absence from virus-specific databases, and the antigen targets of the expanded CD8+ clones remained unknown. CD8+ clonality increased with age in patients (Spearman r=0.49) but not in healthy controls.

Flow cytometry confirmed the purity of CD4+ and CD8+ cells that had been isolated by positive magnetic bead selection on an AutoMACS. Initial screening for clonal expansions relied on flow cytometry with a TCR V beta antibody panel, after which sorted CD8+ fractions underwent TCRB deep sequencing for characterization. Peripheral blood mononuclear cells were obtained using density gradient separation with Ficoll-Paque PLUS. Using Nucleospin Tissue or Tissue XS kits, DNA was extracted from CD4-enriched, CD8-enriched or PBMC samples, with quantification by a Qubit 2.0 fluorometer. CDR3 length: 17 amino acids, cysteine to phenylalanine. Left in the record is the CDR3 DNA by itself, 51 bases read in frame from the first base. Trimming removed 2 bases from V and 3 bases from J, leaving 18 bases between the germline ends. Based on the germline V gene, the CDR1 and CDR2 sequences are MNHNS and SASEGT.

This TCR was recovered from an adult with rheumatoid arthritis. Sequencing was done on a sample of CD8+ T cells sorted from blood. Rearrangement joined TRBV6-1 to TRBJ2-3; TRBD2 is a possible D gene, resting on 5 matching bases. For the CDR3, the sequence is CASSEPYSSDWTDTQYF. The bases are TGTGCCAGCAGTGAACCCTACTCTTCGGACTGGACAGATACGCAGTATTTT.